These T cell receptor beta chains were read from a single sample in a study of T cell responses to AZD1222 COVID-19 vaccine. Assay: immunoSEQ multiplex PCR; the TCRdb copy retains only in-frame clones and omits some. The sample lists fewer than 110,000 clones, 92% occurring once. The sample consisted of peripheral blood, taken 28 days after the second AZD1222 dose. The source is an adult who received the AZD1222 COVID-19 vaccine. CDR3s include the opening cysteine and the closing phenylalanine or tryptophan. The D gene is left open where the match is weak. The size entry is marked missing in some rows and otherwise reads once, few, many or a size class.

clone size,J gene,D gene,V gene,CDR3 length,CDR3 protein,CDR3 DNA
.,TRBJ1-6,.,TRBV5-4,14,CASTRGPRRSPLHF,TGTGCCAGCACCCGCGGGCCCCGCAGATCACCCCTCCACTTT
.,TRBJ2-7,TRBD2,TRBV5-1,15,CASSFTSGGGIEQYF,TGCGCCAGCAGCTTTACTAGCGGAGGGGGGATAGAGCAGTACTTC
.,TRBJ2-3,.,TRBV6-6,15,CASIHRDTSTDTQYF,TGTGCCAGCATCCACCGGGACACCAGCACAGATACGCAGTATTTT
.,TRBJ2-2,.,TRBV5-5,16,CASSVTGTTNTGELFF,TGTGCCAGCAGCGTCACCGGGACAACGAACACCGGGGAGCTGTTTTTT
.,TRBJ2-1,.,TRBV19,15,CASSMGSIVRNEQFF,TGTGCCAGTAGTATGGGATCCATAGTCCGCAATGAGCAGTTCTTC
.,TRBJ1-2,TRBD1,TRBV6-5,13,CASFRPTGTGYTF,TGTGCCAGCTTCCGACCGACAGGGACTGGCTACACCTTC
.,TRBJ1-2,.,TRBV7-2,14,CASSPTAFREGYTF,TGTGCCAGCAGCCCCACGGCCTTTCGCGAGGGCTACACCTTC
.,TRBJ1-3,TRBD1,TRBV15,18,CATSRSTGGGQRGNTIYF,TGTGCCACCAGCAGATCCACTGGTGGGGGACAGAGGGGAAACACCATATATTTT
.,TRBJ2-7,.,TRBV10-1,20,CASSEKTADGPTNGFYEQYF,TGCGCCAGCAGTGAGAAAACGGCCGACGGGCCAACCAACGGGTTCTACGAGCAGTACTTC
once,TRBJ1-6,TRBD1,TRBV30,14,CAWSVGDRSSPLHF,TGTGCCTGGAGTGTAGGGGACAGGAGTTCACCCCTCCACTTT
.,TRBJ1-5,.,TRBV5-1,14,CASSPGVGNQPQHF,TGCGCCAGCAGCCCAGGGGTGGGCAATCAGCCCCAGCATTTT
once,TRBJ1-1,TRBD1,TRBV28,15,CASSSLTGMVTEAFF,TGTGCCAGCAGTTCGCTGACAGGGATGGTCACTGAAGCTTTCTTT
.,TRBJ1-1,.,TRBV5-1,15,CASSLGDTRNTEAFF,TGCGCCAGCAGCTTAGGAGACACGCGGAACACTGAAGCTTTCTTT
once,TRBJ2-1,TRBD2,TRBV28,16,CASSYAGLAGNNEQFF,TGTGCCAGCAGCTACGCAGGACTAGCGGGGAACAATGAGCAGTTCTTC
.,TRBJ2-5,.,TRBV5-4,13,CASSLGGLETQYF,TGTGCCAGCAGCTTGGGGGGGTTAGAGACCCAGTACTTC
.,TRBJ2-2,TRBD2,TRBV28,16,CASSFGDSGDTGELFF,TGTGCCAGCAGTTTTGGGGATAGCGGGGACACCGGGGAGCTGTTTTTT
.,TRBJ2-1,.,TRBV18,15,CASSPLASSYNEQFF,TGTGCCAGCTCACCCTTGGCCAGTTCCTACAATGAGCAGTTCTTC
.,TRBJ1-6,TRBD1,TRBV9,18,CASSVGLRGTEYNSPLHF,TGTGCCAGCAGCGTAGGATTAAGGGGGACAGAGTATAATTCACCCCTCCACTTT
.,TRBJ2-1,.,TRBV7-9,17,CASSPWLTTQGGDEQFF,TGTGCCAGCAGCCCGTGGTTGACGACCCAGGGTGGGGATGAGCAGTTCTTC
.,TRBJ2-3,TRBD1,TRBV30,15,CAWHPGQGIADTQYF,TGTGCCTGGCATCCGGGACAGGGAATCGCAGATACGCAGTATTTT
.,TRBJ2-1,TRBD2,TRBV4-2,15,CASSLNSGIYNEQFF,TGTGCCAGCAGCCTCAATAGCGGGATCTACAATGAGCAGTTCTTC
once,TRBJ1-5,.,TRBV5-5,14,CASSLGTNNQPQHF,TGTGCCAGCAGCCTGGGGACAAATAATCAGCCCCAGCATTTT
.,TRBJ2-3,.,TRBV11-1,16,CASSLIRGTSTDTQYF,TGTGCCAGCAGCTTAATCCGGGGCACTAGCACAGATACGCAGTATTTT
.,TRBJ1-6,.,TRBV12-3/TRBV12-4,13,CASKAGFTSPLHF,TGTGCCAGCAAAGCCGGGTTTACTTCACCCCTCCACTTT
.,TRBJ1-2,.,TRBV6-1,14,CASSEAGGNYGYTF,TGTGCCAGCAGTGAAGCCGGCGGTAACTATGGCTACACCTTC
.,TRBJ1-2,.,TRBV19,13,CASSIWGDYGYTF,TGTGCCAGTAGTATTTGGGGTGACTATGGCTACACCTTC
once,TRBJ2-7,TRBD2,TRBV6-2/TRBV6-3,14,CASSSWTSQYEQYF,TGTGCCAGCAGTTCCTGGACTAGCCAATACGAGCAGTACTTC
.,TRBJ2-3,TRBD2,TRBV4-1,15,CASSPRTRSTDTQYF,TGCGCCAGCAGCCCCCGGACTAGGAGCACAGATACGCAGTATTTT
.,TRBJ1-5,.,TRBV6-5,15,CASSLGGGSNQPQHF,TGTGCCAGCAGTCTTGGAGGGGGGAGCAATCAGCCCCAGCATTTT
once,TRBJ1-6,TRBD1,TRBV5-1,14,CASSLGQGNSPLHF,TGCGCCAGCAGCTTGGGACAGGGAAATTCACCCCTCCACTTT
.,TRBJ2-2,TRBD2,TRBV7-2,16,CASSLTTSGGAGELFF,TGTGCCAGCAGCTTAACCACTAGCGGGGGCGCCGGGGAGCTGTTTTTT
.,TRBJ1-2,.,TRBV5-5,13,CASSLRSSYGYTF,TGTGCCAGCAGCTTGCGGTCAAGCTATGGCTACACCTTC
.,TRBJ2-1,.,TRBV19,15,CASTLDGFPPNEQFF,TGTGCCAGTACGCTAGACGGTTTTCCCCCAAATGAGCAGTTCTTC
.,TRBJ2-2,.,TRBV9,15,CASSIGLPSTGELFF,TGTGCCAGCAGCATCGGTCTCCCTTCCACCGGGGAGCTGTTTTTT
.,TRBJ2-7,.,TRBV5-8,17,CASSLVEGGRLGYEQYF,TGTGCCAGCAGCTTGGTCGAAGGTGGCCGACTGGGATACGAGCAGTACTTC
.,TRBJ2-7,.,TRBV6-6,14,CASSLPEGSYEQYF,TGTGCCAGCAGCTTGCCCGAGGGCAGTTACGAGCAGTACTTC
.,TRBJ1-5,.,TRBV7-9,16,CASSLVSGGDNQPQHF,TGTGCCAGCAGCTTAGTTAGTGGCGGGGATAATCAGCCCCAGCATTTT
once,TRBJ1-4,.,TRBV19,14,CASSTTALMRKLFF,TGTGCCAGTAGTACGACAGCCCTAATGAGGAAACTGTTTTTT
.,TRBJ2-5,TRBD1,TRBV4-2,15,CASSQTGQGQETQYF,TGTGCCAGCAGCCAGACGGGACAGGGGCAAGAGACCCAGTACTTC
.,TRBJ2-7,TRBD1,TRBV28,14,CASSPDRGLDEQYF,TGTGCCAGCAGCCCGGACAGGGGCTTGGACGAGCAGTACTTC
.,TRBJ1-6,TRBD1,TRBV2,15,CASSKPGGQNSPLHF,TGTGCCAGCAGCAAGCCAGGGGGTCAGAATTCACCCCTCCACTTT
.,TRBJ1-5,TRBD1,TRBV28,16,CASSVLMGQGNQPQHF,TGTGCCAGCAGTGTACTTATGGGACAGGGGAATCAGCCCCAGCATTTT
.,TRBJ2-1,TRBD2,TRBV6-2/TRBV6-3,15,CASSLAEISYNEQFF,TGTGCCAGCAGTCTAGCGGAGATCTCCTACAATGAGCAGTTCTTC
.,TRBJ2-1,TRBD1,TRBV10-3,14,CAISPGQNYNEQFF,TGTGCCATCAGTCCGGGACAGAATTACAATGAGCAGTTCTTC
.,TRBJ1-5,.,TRBV6-6,18,CASSPSVGYSDSNQPQHF,TGTGCCAGCAGTCCCTCTGTGGGATATTCCGATAGCAATCAGCCCCAGCATTTT
.,TRBJ2-1,.,TRBV3-1/TRBV3-2,12,CASSQGRGEQFF,TGTGCCAGCAGCCAAGGGCGAGGTGAGCAGTTCTTC
.,TRBJ2-3,TRBD2,TRBV10-3,15,CADLGGGPDSWAQYF,TGTGCCGACCTGGGGGGAGGGCCCGACAGTTGGGCGCAGTATTTT
.,TRBJ1-3,TRBD1,TRBV19,15,CASFTGTGNGNTIYF,TGTGCCAGTTTTACCGGGACAGGGAATGGAAACACCATATATTTT
.,TRBJ1-2,.,TRBV5-5,15,CASTPGAREGGGYTF,TGTGCCAGCACCCCTGGTGCCAGGGAGGGAGGGGGCTACACCTTC
.,TRBJ2-1,.,TRBV3-1/TRBV3-2,13,CASSPKQGLGWFF,TGTGCCAGCAGCCCAAAACAGGGCCTTGGGTGGTTCTTC
.,TRBJ2-7,.,TRBV11-1,13,CASSLEGPTEQYF,TGTGCCAGCAGCTTAGAGGGGCCCACGGAGCAGTACTTC
.,TRBJ1-2,.,TRBV25-1,11,CASSGINGYTF,TGTGCCAGCAGTGGCATCAATGGCTACACCTTC
.,TRBJ2-4,TRBD2,TRBV19,20,CASSIRLAGARDIAKNIQYF,TGTGCCAGTAGTATCCGACTAGCGGGAGCCAGGGACATAGCCAAAAACATTCAGTACTTC
.,TRBJ2-1,TRBD2,TRBV9,17,CASSVDPSGRPLNEQFF,TGTGCCAGCAGCGTAGATCCTAGCGGGAGACCTCTCAATGAGCAGTTCTTC
once,TRBJ2-2,TRBD1,TRBV5-1,15,CASSLGQGGTGELFF,TGCGCCAGCAGCCTGGGACAGGGAGGCACCGGGGAGCTGTTTTTT
.,TRBJ2-4,TRBD1,TRBV5-1,19,CASSFFPIQTGRVEYIQYF,TGCGCCAGCAGCTTCTTTCCAATACAGACAGGGCGAGTTGAGTACATTCAGTACTTC
.,TRBJ1-1,.,TRBV19,15,CASSIIGVRNTEAFF,TGTGCCAGTAGTATTATCGGGGTCAGGAACACTGAAGCTTTCTTT